This TCR beta chain was observed in a study of T cell responses to AZD1222 COVID-19 vaccine. Whole-study results and caveats: Vaccination with two AZD1222 doses was followed by a rise in Spike-specific TCR breadth and depth.

As concerns this clone: Its antigen remains unidentified.

Assay used: immunoSEQ multiplex PCR; TCRdb lists only in-frame clones, some missing. The sample has around 120,000 clones; approximately 92% are singletons. V gave up 2 bases and J gave up 6 bases, with 11 bases separating them. The CDR3 runs 13 residues. The germline gives CDR1 LGHNA, CDR2 YSLEER. The receptor was derived from an adult in good health. The sample consisted of peripheral blood, taken on day 0 of AZD1222 vaccination. This chain links TRBV4-3 with TRBJ2-7; TRBD1 might be the D (7 bases). CDR3 protein: CASSQFQGGEQYF. The CDR3 bases are TGCGCCAGCAGCCAATTCCAGGGGGGCGAGCAGTACTTC.